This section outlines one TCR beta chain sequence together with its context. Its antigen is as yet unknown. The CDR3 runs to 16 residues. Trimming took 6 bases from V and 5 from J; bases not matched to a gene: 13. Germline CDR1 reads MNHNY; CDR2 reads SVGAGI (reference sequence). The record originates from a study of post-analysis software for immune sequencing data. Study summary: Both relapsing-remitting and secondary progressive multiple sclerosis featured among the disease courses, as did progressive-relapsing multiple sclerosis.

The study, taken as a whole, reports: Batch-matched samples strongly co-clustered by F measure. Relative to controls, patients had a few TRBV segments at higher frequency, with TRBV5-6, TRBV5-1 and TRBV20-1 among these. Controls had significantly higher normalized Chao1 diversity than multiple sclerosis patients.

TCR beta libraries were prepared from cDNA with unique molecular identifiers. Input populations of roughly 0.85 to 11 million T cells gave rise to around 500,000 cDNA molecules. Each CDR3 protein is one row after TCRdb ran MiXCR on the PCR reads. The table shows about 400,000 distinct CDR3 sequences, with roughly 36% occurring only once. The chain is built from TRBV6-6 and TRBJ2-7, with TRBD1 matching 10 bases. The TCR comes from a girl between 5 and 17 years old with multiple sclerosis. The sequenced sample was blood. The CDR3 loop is CASRNAPDRGSHEQYF. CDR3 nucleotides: TGTGCCAGCAGGAACGCCCCGGACAGGGGGTCCCACGAGCAGTACTTC.